A selection of T cell receptor beta chains follows, all from one sample in a study of molecular identifiers for immune sequencing clone quantification. TCRdb processed the PCR reads anew with MiXCR; each CDR3 protein has one entry. The sample holds some 590,000 distinct CDR3 sequences; 25% are singletons and the top ten take about 0.84%. The specimen sequenced was naive CD8+ T cells from blood, with Jurkat cell RNA spiked in. These receptors were obtained from a human donor in good health. Some libraries in this study had Jurkat cell RNA spiked in. The CDR3 runs from the conserved cysteine through the conserved F or W. The D gene is left open where the match is weak. The size entry is marked missing in some rows and otherwise reads once, few, many or a size class.

v_call	d_call	j_call	clone_size	cdr3_nt	cdr3_aa
TRBV30	.	TRBJ2-2	many	TGTGCCTGGAGGAGGGAAACGAACACCGGGGAGCTGTTTTTT	CAWRRETNTGELFF
TRBV18	.	TRBJ1-5	few	TGTGCCAGCTCACCGGCAGCCGTCTATAGCAATCAGCCCCAGCATTTT	CASSPAAVYSNQPQHF
TRBV2	TRBD1	TRBJ2-1	.	TGTGCCAGCAGGGGTCCCGGGACAGCACACCAATACAATGAGCAGTTCTTC	CASRGPGTAHQYNEQFF
TRBV3-1	.	TRBJ2-7	once	TGTGCCAGCAGCCAAGGACTTCCCGGCTACGAGCAGTACTTC	CASSQGLPGYEQYF
TRBV2	.	TRBJ2-7	few	TGTGCCAGCAGGACTCAAGAAAACGAGCAGTACTTC	CASRTQENEQYF
TRBV12-3/TRBV12-4	.	TRBJ1-5	few	TGTGCCAGCAGTGTTGCCGATAGCAATCAGCCCCAGCATTTT	CASSVADSNQPQHF
TRBV6-5	.	TRBJ2-4	many	TGTGCCAGCAGTTACACCGGGACCAGCCTAAGCATTCAGTACTTC	CASSYTGTSLSIQYF
TRBV5-4	TRBD1	TRBJ2-7	many	TGTGCCAGCAGCTCGGGACAGGCCACCTACGAGCAGTACTTC	CASSSGQATYEQYF
TRBV9	TRBD2	TRBJ2-3	.	TGTGCCAGCAGCGTAGGAATTGGGACTAGCGAGCGTGGGGTGCATACGCAGTATTTT	CASSVGIGTSERGVHTQYF
TRBV5-4	TRBD1	TRBJ1-1	many	TGTGCCAGCAGGGTGGGACAGGGCAGGGACACTGAAGCTTTCTTT	CASRVGQGRDTEAFF
TRBV12-3/TRBV12-4	.	TRBJ2-3	many	TGTGCCAGCAGCTGGGCCGACACCAGGGTAGACACAGATACGCAGTATTTT	CASSWADTRVDTDTQYF
TRBV12-3/TRBV12-4	TRBD1	TRBJ2-3	many	TGTGCCAGCGGACAGGGGATAGATACGCAGTATTTT	CASGQGIDTQYF
TRBV30	.	TRBJ2-6	few	TGTGCCTTCGACAGGGCCAACGTCCTGACTTTC	CAFDRANVLTF
TRBV7-2	TRBD2	TRBJ2-3	many	TGTGCCAGCAGCCGAACTAGCGGGAGTGCAGATACGCAGTATTTT	CASSRTSGSADTQYF
TRBV7-2	.	TRBJ2-3	many	TGTGCCAGCAGCCCAGGGGCTAGTCCTAGCACAGATACGCAGTATTTT	CASSPGASPSTDTQYF
TRBV15	.	TRBJ1-1	few	TGTGCCACCAGCAGACCCCTTTCCATTGAAGCTTTCTTT	CATSRPLSIEAFF
TRBV27	TRBD1	TRBJ2-7	.	TGTGCCAGCAGTTTTGCAGGGGGCATCTACGAGCAGTACTTC	CASSFAGGIYEQYF
TRBV28	TRBD1	TRBJ1-1	many	TGTGCCAGCAGTTTGGTCATCGGACAGGGGATCACTGAAGCTTTCTTT	CASSLVIGQGITEAFF
TRBV28	.	TRBJ2-7	.	TGTGCCGGCGGTTTAGGTCTTCTGGCCTGCGAGCGGTGCTTC	CAGGLGLLACERCF
TRBV12-3/TRBV12-4	TRBD2	TRBJ2-5	.	TGTGCCAGCACCAGACTAGCAGCCCAAGAGACCCAGTACTTC	CASTRLAAQETQYF
TRBV4-3	TRBD1	TRBJ1-1	many	TGCGCCAGCAGCCCCTCCAGGGGGCATGACACTGAAGCTTTCTTT	CASSPSRGHDTEAFF
TRBV7-6	TRBD2	TRBJ2-1	many	TGTGCCAGCAGCCCCTGGACTAGCTCCTACAATGAGCAGTTCTTC	CASSPWTSSYNEQFF
TRBV13	TRBD1	TRBJ2-1	few	TGTGCCAGCAGCTTAATAGGACAGGTGTGGTCCTTC	CASSLIGQVWSF
TRBV11-2	.	TRBJ2-7	.	TGTGCCAGCAGCTTAGTAGCGAGGTTTTACTTC	CASSLVARFYF
TRBV6-6	.	TRBJ2-5	.	TGTGCCAGCAGTTACGGGGGGGGGGCGGCAGAGACCCAGTACTTC	CASSYGGGAAETQYF
TRBV12-3/TRBV12-4	TRBD2	TRBJ2-3	few	TGTGCCAGCAGTTTCCCTAGCGGGGGAAGCACAGATACGCAGTATTTT	CASSFPSGGSTDTQYF
TRBV29-1	.	TRBJ2-5	.	TGCAGCGTTGTGTTTCTGGGGGGGCTGGAGCCCCAGTACTTC	CSVVFLGGLEPQYF
TRBV27	TRBD2	TRBJ2-5	.	TGTGCCAGCAGTCCACTAGTACCGAGCGGGGGATGGGAGACCCAGTACTTC	CASSPLVPSGGWETQYF
TRBV4-1	TRBD1	TRBJ2-7	few	TGCGCCAGCAGCCAAGTTGTGGGACAGGGATTTTACGAGCAGTACTTC	CASSQVVGQGFYEQYF
TRBV12-3/TRBV12-4	.	TRBJ2-3	many	TGTGCCAGCAGTTTAAGGTCAGATACGCAGTATTTT	CASSLRSDTQYF
TRBV5-6	.	TRBJ2-5	many	TGTGCCAGCAGCTCAACCGCCATCAGCTTCCAAGAGACCCAGTACTTC	CASSSTAISFQETQYF
TRBV29-1	.	TRBJ2-2	many	TGCAGCGCACCAGCGAACACCGGGGAGCTGTTTTTT	CSAPANTGELFF
TRBV7-2	.	TRBJ1-5	many	TGTGCCAGCAGCTTAGGGGTTTCCAATCAGCCCCAGCATTTT	CASSLGVSNQPQHF
TRBV5-6	.	TRBJ1-2	.	TGTGCCAGCAGCCGAGGACCCGGGGCGGTAGGCTACACCTTC	CASSRGPGAVGYTF
TRBV28	TRBD2	TRBJ2-7	many	TGTGCCAGCACCCGACCCGGGACTAGCATTGCCTACGAGCAGTACTTC	CASTRPGTSIAYEQYF
TRBV7-2	.	TRBJ2-7	many	TGTGCCAGCAGCTTAGGTCCAGGGAGCTCCTACGAGCAGTACTTC	CASSLGPGSSYEQYF
TRBV12-3/TRBV12-4	.	TRBJ2-3	few	TGTGCCAGCAGTTTGGATAGAGGCGATACGCAGTATTTT	CASSLDRGDTQYF
TRBV12-3/TRBV12-4	TRBD1	TRBJ2-4	many	TGTGCCAGCAGTCCCGGGACAGAGATAGCCAAAAACATTCAGTACTTC	CASSPGTEIAKNIQYF
TRBV7-6	.	TRBJ2-5	few	TGTGCCAGCAGCCAAGACTGGGGGACCCAGTACTTC	CASSQDWGTQYF
TRBV11-2	.	TRBJ2-5	.	TGTGCCAGCAAGCGCCCAGCAGGGGAGACCCAGTACTTC	CASKRPAGETQYF
TRBV28	.	TRBJ1-1	.	TGTGCCAGCAGTTTGATCGGGTTGGGGCAGGGCACTGAAGCTTTCTTT	CASSLIGLGQGTEAFF
TRBV4-1	.	TRBJ2-5	many	TGCGCCAGCAGCCAATCCCGGGACACCAAAGAGACCCAGTACTTC	CASSQSRDTKETQYF
TRBV4-3	.	TRBJ1-5	.	TGCGCCAGCAGCCAAGATCTTTATTCCCGCGATCAGCCCCAGCATTTT	CASSQDLYSRDQPQHF
TRBV24-1	.	TRBJ2-4	many	TGTGCCACCACCCAGGACGGACGTTTAGCCAAAAACATTCAGTACTTC	CATTQDGRLAKNIQYF
TRBV20-1	.	TRBJ2-5	few	TGCAGTGCTTCGGACTACTACCAAGAGACCCAGTACTTC	CSASDYYQETQYF
TRBV27	.	TRBJ2-5	many	.	CASSLFWRETQYF
TRBV13	.	TRBJ2-3	many	TGTGCCAGCAGCTCGATAGCGGAGACCAGCACAGATACGCAGTATTTT	CASSSIAETSTDTQYF
TRBV4-1	.	TRBJ2-7	.	TGCGCCAGCAGCCAAGATTCTCCCAGGTTGTACGAGCAGTACTTC	CASSQDSPRLYEQYF
TRBV6-2/TRBV6-3	TRBD1	TRBJ1-1	.	TGTGCCAGCGAATTCCACAGGGGGATTGAAGCTTTCTTT	CASEFHRGIEAFF
TRBV12-3/TRBV12-4	.	TRBJ1-3	.	TGTGCCAGCAGTTTAGCGTCACATCCTGGAAACACCATATATTTT	CASSLASHPGNTIYF
TRBV9	TRBD1	TRBJ2-5	once	TGTGCCAGCAGCTTCGGGACAGGGCAGGAGACCCAGCACTTC	CASSFGTGQETQHF
TRBV27	.	TRBJ1-6	many	TGTGCCAGCAGTCCCCTGGTGAGCTCCTATAATTCACCCCTCCACTTT	CASSPLVSSYNSPLHF
TRBV2	.	TRBJ2-3	.	TGTGCCAGCAGCATTTCGGAACTACTAAATACGCAGTATTTT	CASSISELLNTQYF
TRBV27	TRBD1	TRBJ2-1	few	TGTGCCAGCAGTCCAGGAACAGGGGGCGCTTACAATGAGCAGTTCTTC	CASSPGTGGAYNEQFF